One and the same sample provided the 26 T cell receptor beta chains below, sequenced in a study of T cells after somatic rescue of genetic block. Using immunoSEQ multiplex PCR, the repertoire was profiled, and TCRdb retains in-frame clones only, with some absent. The data contain about 110,000 clones, approximately 90% of them singletons. The sample was peripheral blood mononuclear cells (PBMCs). These receptor sequences come from a woman aged 18-29 years.

This chain connects TRBV27 to TRBJ2-7; no clear D gene. V was shortened by 5 bases and J by 2 bases, with 10 bases between the two germline ends. Per the germline V gene, CDR1 is MNHEY and CDR2 is SMNVEV (reference sequence). This CDR3 spans 13 amino acids. In DNA, the CDR3 is TGTGCCAGCAGTCCCCGACTCGCCTACGAGCAGTACTTC. It yields the protein CASSPRLAYEQYF.

The chain combines TRBV5-1 with TRBJ2-1; D unclear. The CDR3 runs 14 residues. V shed 1 base and J shed 10 bases, with 15 bases lying between them. CDR1 is SGHRS and CDR2 is YFSETQ in the germline V gene. The CDR3 is CASSLRPQTGEQFF. Written as DNA, the CDR3 is TGCGCCAGCAGCTTGCGCCCCCAGACTGGGGAGCAGTTCTTC.

The chain has TRBV30 and TRBJ1-4; possibly TRBD1 for D (5 bases). Germline CDR1 and CDR2: GTSNPN and SVGIG (reference sequence). The CDR3 is made up of 13 amino acids. Trimming stripped 8 bases from V and 4 bases from J, with 14 bases between. This CDR3 reads CALSGAVNEKLFF. The CDR3 bases are TGTGCCCTGTCCGGGGCAGTTAATGAAAAACTGTTTTTT. Variable domain in full (rest from reference TRBV30 and TRBJ1-4): SQTIHQWPATLVQPVGSPLSLECTVEGTSNPNLYWYRQAAGRGLQLLFYSVGIGQISSEVPQNLSASRPQDRQFILSSKKLLLSDSGFYLCALSGAVNEKLFFGSGTQLSVL.

The V gene is TRBV6-6, the J gene TRBJ2-1; tentatively, D is TRBD2 (5 bases). V was cut by 5 bases and J by 4 bases, with 18 bases left in between. Germline lookup yields CDR1 MNHNY and CDR2 SVGAGI (reference sequence). This CDR3 region has 16 residues. This chain's CDR3 is CASSPPGIETYNEQFF. DNA of the CDR3: TGTGCCAGCAGTCCCCCGGGGATAGAGACGTACAATGAGCAGTTCTTC.

The chain carries TRBV11-3 and TRBJ2-1; 7 nucleotides line up with TRBD2. This CDR3 region has 15 residues. CDR1 is SGHNT, CDR2 YENEEA, per germline. J was trimmed by 4 bases and V by 5 bases; bases with no gene match: 8. The CDR3 DNA is TGTGCCAGCAGCGGGAGGGACTACGGGTACAATGAGCAGTTCTTC. This gives the protein CASSGRDYGYNEQFF.

This clone was recorded once. CDR3 protein: CASSQGVLAGYEQYF. The DNA of the CDR3 is TGTGCCAGCAGCCAGGGGGTACTAGCGGGCTACGAGCAGTACTTC. The chain has TRBV9 and TRBJ2-7, with 9 bases aligning to TRBD2. The CDR3 extends over 15 amino acids. Germline V CDR1 and CDR2: SGDLS, YYNGEE. The V and J ends lost 4 bases and 3 bases, in that order; junction bases with no gene match: 8.

J is TRBJ2-7 and V is TRBV27; a possible D gene is TRBD2 (6 bases). V lost 0 bases, J lost 5 bases, and 11 bases lay in between. Germline CDR1 reads MNHEY; CDR2 reads SMNVEV (reference sequence). CDR3 length: 14 amino acids. The CDR3 loop is CASSLSRGADEQYF. CDR3 sequence (DNA): TGTGCCAGCAGTTTATCCCGCGGGGCCGACGAGCAGTACTTC.

The rearrangement links TRBV18 to TRBJ1-1; possible D gene TRBD1, 6 bases. V dropped 5 bases and J dropped 1 base, with 11 bases sitting between them. CDR1 and CDR2 from the germline V gene are KGHSH and LQKENI. This CDR3 region has 14 residues. CDR3 region: CASSSEGGNTEAFF. Here the CDR3 DNA reads TGTGCCAGCTCAAGCGAGGGGGGGAACACTGAAGCTTTCTTT.

The chain employs TRBV4-3 and TRBJ2-6; 10 positions agree with TRBD1. Unmatched junction bases numbered 2, after V lost 3 bases and J lost 3 bases. CDR1 and CDR2 from the germline V gene are LGHNA and YSLEER. This CDR3 has 16 amino acids. The CDR3 bases are TGCGCCAGCAGCCAGGGACAGGGGTTTGGGGCCAACGTCCTGACTTTC. This encodes CASSQGQGFGANVLTF.

The chain carries TRBV4-1 and TRBJ1-3; perhaps TRBD1 as D (5 bases). Germline V gene lookup returns CDR1 MGHRA and CDR2 YSYEKL. V lost 1 base to trimming and J lost 3 bases, with 13 bases between them. This CDR3 comprises 16 residues. The CDR3 nucleotides are TGCGCCAGCAGCCAAGGAGGATCGGGGCTTGGAAACACCATATATTTT. It is translated as CASSQGGSGLGNTIYF.

V gene TRBV7-9 combines with J gene TRBJ2-7, with 7 bases that match TRBD1. Trimming took 3 bases from V and 3 from J; bases not matched to a gene: 5. The germline CDR1 and CDR2 sequences are SEHNR and FQNEAQ (reference sequence). The CDR3 is 14 amino acids. CDR3: CASSFIGTDYEQYF. CDR3 sequence (DNA): TGTGCCAGCAGCTTCATCGGGACAGACTACGAGCAGTACTTC.

This sequence joins TRBV5-1 and TRBJ2-5; D assignment may be TRBD1 or TRBD2 (6 bases each). Per germline, CDR1 SGHRS and CDR2 YFSETQ. This CDR3 contains 14 residues. Trimming took off 4 bases at V and 4 bases at J, with 14 bases between the two ends. CDR3 in amino acids: CASSPSGGRETQYF. CDR3 coding DNA: TGCGCCAGCAGCCCAAGTGGGGGGCGAGAGACCCAGTACTTC. The full variable domain, in which reference TRBV5-1 and TRBJ2-5 provide the parts outside the CDR3, is KAGVTQTPRYLIKTRGQQVTLSCSPISGHRSVSWYQQTPGQGLQFLFEYFSETQRNKGNFPGRFSGRQFSNSRSEMNVSTLELGDSALYLCASSPSGGRETQYFGPGTRLLVL.

The V call is TRBV18, the J call TRBJ2-5; 8 bases agree with TRBD1. Per the germline V gene, CDR1 is KGHSH and CDR2 is LQKENI. After removal of 6 bases from V and 5 bases from J, the junction contained 5 bases not matched to a gene. The CDR3 extends over 13 amino acids. This CDR3 reads CASSARQGETQYF. DNA of the CDR3: TGTGCCAGCTCCGCTCGACAGGGGGAGACCCAGTACTTC.

The chain employs TRBV5-1 and TRBJ2-2, with 12 bases matching TRBD2. From germline, CDR1 is SGHRS and CDR2 YFSETQ. J lost 5 bases, V lost 4 bases, and 6 bases had no gene match. The CDR3 contains 16 residues. CDR3 sequence (DNA): TGCGCCAGCAGCCCCCTACTAGCGGGGGGTACCGGGGAGCTGTTTTTT. As protein: CASSPLLAGGTGELFF. Full variable domain (outside the CDR3, taken from reference TRBV5-1 and TRBJ2-2): KAGVTQTPRYLIKTRGQQVTLSCSPISGHRSVSWYQQTPGQGLQFLFEYFSETQRNKGNFPGRFSGRQFSNSRSEMNVSTLELGDSALYLCASSPLLAGGTGELFFGEGSRLTVL.

The chain carries TRBV10-3 and TRBJ2-1; 8 nucleotides agree with TRBD2. The CDR3 extends over 13 amino acids. V trimming: 6 bases; J trimming: 6 bases; junction bases outside the gene matches: 4. Germline CDR1 ENHRY, CDR2 SYGVKD. The CDR3 spells CAISGSGVNEQFF. The CDR3 nucleotides read TGTGCCATCAGCGGTAGCGGGGTCAATGAGCAGTTCTTC.

A single count supports this clone. V gene TRBV9 combines with J gene TRBJ1-1, with D hard to call. Deletions cut 3 bases from V and 3 bases from J, with 9 bases between. CDR1 is SGDLS, CDR2 YYNGEE, per germline. CDR3 length: 13 residues. In DNA, the CDR3 is TGTGCCAGCAGCGCTGAAGGGTACACTGAAGCTTTCTTT. Protein product: CASSAEGYTEAFF.

This clone has a handful of counts. The chain's CDR3 is CASRAASGTGELFF. The CDR3 nucleotides are TGTGCCAGCAGGGCGGCTTCCGGCACCGGGGAGCTGTTTTTT. This chain joins TRBV7-3 and TRBJ2-2; D is uncertain. The germline V and J ends were trimmed by 6 bases and 4 bases, with 12 bases remaining between them. Germline V CDR1 and CDR2: SGHTA, FQGTGA. This CDR3 is 14 amino acids long.

This chain connects TRBV7-9 to TRBJ2-1; 10 bases match TRBD2. V dropped 5 bases and J dropped 4; count of bases not matched to a gene: 5. Looked up from germline, CDR1 is SEHNR and CDR2 is FQNEAQ (reference sequence). This CDR3 is built from 15 residues. CDR3 nucleotide sequence: TGTGCCAGCAGCCACAGCGGGGGGGAATACAATGAGCAGTTCTTC. Translation: CASSHSGGEYNEQFF. Variable domain in full (rest from reference TRBV7-9 and TRBJ2-1): DTGVSQNPRHKITKRGQNVTFRCDPISEHNRLYWYRQTLGQGPEFLTYFQNEAQLEKSRLLSDRFSAERPKGSFSTLEIQRTEQGDSAMYLCASSHSGGEYNEQFFGPGTRLTVL.

The chain is built from TRBV11-2 and TRBJ2-7; D gene ambiguous. Per germline, CDR1 SGHAT and CDR2 FQNNGV. Trimming pared 3 bases from V and 3 bases from J, leaving 9 bases between. The CDR3 extends over 13 amino acids. The DNA for the CDR3 is TGTGCCAGCAGCTTTGGCGCTAGCTACGAGCAGTACTTC. Its translation is CASSFGASYEQYF. The variable domain in full, with the rest retrieved from reference TRBV11-2 and TRBJ2-7, is EAGVAQSPRYKIIEKRQSVAFWCNPISGHATLYWYQQILGQGPKLLIQFQNNGVVDDSQLPKDRFSAERLKGVDSTLKIQPAKLEDSAVYLCASSFGASYEQYFGPGTRLTVT.

This clone was observed once. The chain links TRBV4-3 to TRBJ2-1; D is perhaps TRBD2 (6 bases). This CDR3 spans 15 amino acids. CDR1 is LGHNA and CDR2 is YSLEER in the germline V gene. V lost 5 bases and J lost 3, with 14 bases in between. CDR3 region: CASSAEGRDYNEQFF. In nucleotides, the CDR3 is TGCGCCAGCAGCGCCGAGGGGCGGGACTACAATGAGCAGTTCTTC.

The chain carries TRBV15 and TRBJ2-1; 11 nucleotides line up with TRBD1. The CDR3 has 15 residues. The germline gives CDR1 LNHNV, CDR2 YYDKDF (reference sequence). The V segment lost 3 bases and the J segment 4 bases; nucleotides outside the gene matches: 2. The CDR3 sequence is CATSRDRGRYNEQFF. The CDR3 nucleotides are TGTGCCACCAGCAGGGACAGGGGGCGATACAATGAGCAGTTCTTC.

The V call is TRBV9, the J call TRBJ2-7; D might be TRBD1 (5 bases). V lost 0 bases and J lost 5, with 9 bases in between. This CDR3 has 13 amino acids. Germline V gene data show CDR1 as SGDLS and CDR2 as YYNGEE. The CDR3 region is CASSVGTGDEQYF. Written as DNA, the CDR3 is TGTGCCAGCAGCGTAGGTACAGGAGACGAGCAGTACTTC. Drawing the rest from reference TRBV9 and TRBJ2-7, the complete variable domain is DSGVTQTPKHLITATGQRVTLRCSPRSGDLSVYWYQQSLDQGLQFLIQYYNGEERAKGNILERFSAQQFPDLHSELNLSSLELGDSALYFCASSVGTGDEQYFGPGTRLTVT.

This clone was recorded only once. The chain couples TRBV6-6 to TRBJ1-4; a possible D gene is TRBD1 (6 bases). Deletions cut 10 bases from V and 8 bases from J, with 17 bases between. The CDR3 totals 13 residues. Germline V gene lookup returns CDR1 MNHNY and CDR2 SVGAGI (reference sequence). As DNA, the CDR3 is TGTGCCATAAATCGGGACATAGGGGAAAAACTGTTTTTT. It translates to CAINRDIGEKLFF.

V is TRBV7-3 and J is TRBJ2-1; perhaps TRBD2 as D (6 bases). Trimming pared 2 bases from V and 8 bases from J, leaving 13 bases between. Germline loops: CDR1 SGHTA, CDR2 FQGTGA. The CDR3 is made up of 14 amino acids. The CDR3 DNA sequence: TGTGCCAGCAGCTTACAGGGTACGGGGGATGAGCAGTTCTTC. This translates into CASSLQGTGDEQFF.

As to this clone: One junction end disagrees with the germline gene, perhaps due to a read error. This chain joins TRBV7-9 and TRBJ1-1; maybe TRBD1 (6 bases). Germline CDR1 is SEHNR and CDR2 is FQNEAQ (reference sequence). The CDR3 loop spans 14 amino acids. The CDR3 reads CASSSSERGVRYHF. In DNA form, the CDR3 reads TGTGCCAGCAGCTCCAGCGAGAGGGGGGTAAGGTATCATTTT. The whole variable domain, filled in from reference TRBV7-9 and TRBJ1-1, reads DTGVSQNPRHKITKRGQNVTFRCDPISEHNRLYWYRQTLGQGPEFLTYFQNEAQLEKSRLLSDRFSAERPKGSFSTLEIQRTEQGDSAMYLCASSSSERGVRYHFGQGTRLTVV.

V and J are TRBV25-1 and TRBJ1-1; D gene unclear. Between the trimmed V and J ends, which lost 3 bases and 7 bases, there was a span of 12 bases. From germline, CDR1 is MGHDK and CDR2 SYGVNS. The CDR3 has 13 residues. CDR3 residues: CASSDFMALEAFF. CDR3 bases: TGTGCCAGCAGTGACTTTATGGCTCTTGAAGCTTTCTTT.